The source of this T cell receptor (beta chain) is a study of radiotherapy plus CTLA-4 blockade in lung cancer. About the research overall: Objective responses were documented in about 18% of patients, with disease control in around 30%.

J was trimmed by 7 bases and V by 5 bases; bases with no gene match: 2. The CDR3 has 11 residues. Per germline, CDR1 DFQATT and CDR2 SNEGSKA (reference sequence). Findings of the study overall: Early clone dynamics of blood T cells, plus interferon-beta, reportedly predicted response best. Some TCR clones had been derived from tumors. These clones expanded in peripheral blood after radiotherapy plus ipilimumab.

Sequencing was performed with immunoSEQ multiplex PCR; in TCRdb, only in-frame clones are kept and a portion is missing. The table lists 45,000 or so clones, roughly two thirds of them singletons. CTLA-4 blockade with ipilimumab, together with focal radiation, was given to patients with chemo-refractory metastatic non-small-cell lung cancer. Worth noting for this clone: Its target is not known.

This sample comprised peripheral blood, obtained from a patient treated with radiotherapy plus ipilimumab. The chain has TRBV20-1 and TRBJ2-1; TRBD1 matches 7 bases. This sequence was found in a human donor with non-small cell lung cancer who had a complete response to radiotherapy plus ipilimumab. CDR3 DNA sequence: TGCAGTGCTTCCAGGGGGAATGAGCAGTTCTTC. Residues: CSASRGNEQFF.